The 14 T cell receptor beta chains below were found in one sample sequenced in a study of cytomegalovirus exposure and HLA in healthy donors. With 60 Vbeta and 13 Jbeta primers, the PCR was carried out. Sequenced by immunoSEQ multiplex PCR; TCRdb stores in-frame clones only, minus some. Among approximately 100,000 clones, about four fifths were seen once, and the ten largest hold under 2.5%. Material: PBMCs. Source of these receptors: a woman younger than 45 in good health and CMV-seronegative.

The rearrangement uses TRBV9 and TRBJ2-5, with D hard to call. CDR3 size: 16 residues. Germline CDR1 SGDLS, CDR2 YYNGEE. The V and J ends lost 0 bases and 5 bases respectively, with 17 bases between them. In DNA form, the CDR3 reads TGTGCCAGCAGCGTAGGTTCGGCGCTAGTTTTGGAGACCCAGTACTTC. It specifies CASSVGSALVLETQYF.

This rearrangement joins TRBV7-9 to TRBJ1-2; TRBD1 agrees at 7 bases. J lost 8 bases, V lost 3 bases, and 9 bases had no gene match. Germline CDR1 reads SEHNR; CDR2 reads FQNEAQ (reference sequence). CDR3 length: 14 residues. The CDR3 sequence is CASSLAGTADGYTF. The CDR3 DNA is TGTGCCAGCAGCTTGGCCGGGACAGCAGACGGCTACACCTTC.

This sequence joins TRBV29-1 and TRBJ1-1; 8 bases are a match to TRBD1. The CDR3 loop spans 14 amino acids. V trimming: 4 bases; J trimming: 7 bases; junction bases outside the gene matches: 11. The germline V gene encodes CDR1 SQVTM and CDR2 ANQGSEA. CDR3 region: CSVAQTDRGNEAFF. DNA of the CDR3: TGCAGCGTTGCACAAACCGACAGGGGAAATGAAGCTTTCTTT.

CDR3 protein: CASSRGVGGPPDTQYF. The CDR3 nucleotides are TGTGCCAGCAGTAGGGGGGTGGGAGGGCCCCCAGATACGCAGTATTTT. The J gene is TRBJ2-3, the V gene TRBV7-2; perhaps TRBD2 as D (7 bases). Trimming stripped 6 bases from V and 4 bases from J, with 20 bases between. Germline assignment: CDR1 SGHTA and CDR2 FQGNSA. CDR3 length: 16 amino acids.

The V call is TRBV6-5, the J call TRBJ2-7, with D perhaps matching TRBD1 (6 bases). Looked up from germline, CDR1 is MNHEY and CDR2 is SVGAGI. This CDR3 has 14 amino acids. V lost 2 bases and J 4 bases, leaving 12 bases between the germline ends. Written as DNA, the CDR3 is TGTGCCAGCAGTTACGGGGACACTTCATACGAGCAGTACTTC. It translates to CASSYGDTSYEQYF.

The V gene is TRBV18, the J gene TRBJ2-7; a weak D match, TRBD1 (6 bases). This CDR3 comprises 13 residues. CDR1 is KGHSH and CDR2 is LQKENI in the germline V gene. Trimming removed 3 bases from V and 3 bases from J, with 9 bases in between. The CDR3 reads CASSPPDSYEQYF. The CDR3 nucleotides read TGTGCCAGCTCACCGCCGGACAGCTACGAGCAGTACTTC.

The CDR3 DNA follows: TGCGCCAGCAGTCTCCGCGGCGGAACGGCGAAAAACATTCAGTACTTC. Translated: CASSLRGGTAKNIQYF. This chain links TRBV23-1 with TRBJ2-4, with D uncertain. TRBV23-1 has ORF status, its function being uncertain. Trimming stripped 4 bases from V and 4 bases from J, with 17 bases between. CDR3 length equals 16 residues.

V gene TRBV29-1 combines with J gene TRBJ2-3; TRBD1 aligns across 7 bases. With V trimmed by 6 bases and J by 2 bases, 5 bases remained unmatched. The CDR3 consists of 13 residues. CDR1 is SQVTM, CDR2 ANQGSEA, per germline. CDR3 nucleotides: TGCAGCGTCGCCGGGACAGACACAGATACGCAGTATTTT. Protein product: CSVAGTDTDTQYF.

V is TRBV2 and J is TRBJ1-2, with D maybe TRBD1 (5 bases). There are 15 residues in the CDR3. Germline CDR1 and CDR2: SNHLY and FYNNEI. Trimming shortened V by 8 bases and J by 7 bases, and 23 bases separated the two germline ends. CDR3 loop: CASDLATGSPLGYTF. DNA for the CDR3: TGTGCCAGCGACCTCGCCACAGGTTCTCCCCTTGGCTACACCTTC.

This clone showed up just once. In nucleotides, the CDR3 is TGTGCCAGCTCACGCCAGGCCGGCTCTGGAAACACCATATATTTT. As protein: CASSRQAGSGNTIYF. The V call is TRBV18, the J call TRBJ1-3; the D is unclear. Germline-derived CDR1 and CDR2 are KGHSH and LQKENI. Trimming pared 4 bases from V and 0 bases from J, leaving 10 bases between. This CDR3 contains 15 residues.

The V and J genes are TRBV7-9 and TRBJ2-1; TRBD2 aligns across 11 bases. The germline V gene encodes CDR1 SEHNR and CDR2 FQNEAQ (reference sequence). The length of the CDR3 is 14 residues. V trimming: 5 bases; J trimming: 6 bases; junction bases outside the gene matches: 3. This chain's CDR3 is CASSLLAGGNEQFF. In DNA form, the CDR3 reads TGTGCCAGCAGCCTCCTAGCGGGAGGCAATGAGCAGTTCTTC.

This clone was found a few times. One end of the junction fails to match germline, which may point to a read error. The chain couples TRBV7-9 to TRBJ2-2; 8 positions agree with TRBD2. Per the germline V gene, CDR1 is SEHNR and CDR2 is FQNEAQ (reference sequence). The CDR3 covers 18 residues. CDR3 sequence reads: CSSSPAEIGLAGTGELFF. The CDR3 nucleotides are TGTTCCAGCAGCCCCGCGGAGATAGGGCTAGCGGGCACCGGGGAGCTGTTTTTT.

The V gene is TRBV19, the J gene TRBJ2-7, with TRBD2 matching 9 bases. The CDR3 loop spans 14 amino acids. Looked up from germline, CDR1 is LNHDA and CDR2 is SQIVND (reference sequence). Germline trimming cut 1 base from V and 4 bases from J; bases unmatched to any gene: 2. The CDR3, as DNA: TGTGCCAGTAGTATAGGTAGCGGGAGTTACGAGCAGTACTTC. It is translated as CASSIGSGSYEQYF. The entire variable domain, with the rest obtained from reference TRBV19 and TRBJ2-7, is as follows: DGGITQSPKYLFRKEGQNVTLSCEQNLNHDAMYWYRQDPGQGLRLIYYSQIVNDFQKGDIAEGYSVSREKKESFPLTVTSAQKNPTAFYLCASSIGSGSYEQYFGPGTRLTVT.

The V gene is TRBV27, the J gene TRBJ2-7, with D possibly TRBD1 on 8 matching bases. This CDR3 has 17 amino acids. Germline-derived CDR1 and CDR2 are MNHEY and SMNVEV (reference sequence). Trimming removed 6 bases from V and 2 bases from J, with 23 bases in between. This chain's CDR3 is CASSPNWGGQATYEQYF. The CDR3 DNA reads as TGTGCCAGCAGCCCAAATTGGGGGGGACAGGCAACCTACGAGCAGTACTTC.